This TCR beta chain was retrieved from a study of T cells in narcolepsy (dated by TCRdb to 2017 to 2018). Some background on the complete study: Healthy control donors were enrolled in the study alongside patients who had narcolepsy type 1 or type 2 (NT1, NT2). To look for autoreactive T cells in narcolepsy patients that target self-antigens of hypocretin neurons (hypocretin, TRIB2), the study used TCR Vbeta sequencing to follow clonotypes in blood and CSF.

For TCR Vbeta sequencing, memory CD4+ T cells were sorted ex vivo from the peripheral blood of both healthy controls and narcolepsy patients. About this clone: The specificity of this receptor is unknown. No much larger clone is present one base from it, and per-base qualities are unavailable.

Results and caveats for the whole study, not just this receptor: Some blood memory CD4+ repertoires from patients and controls contained no sequences matching autoreactive T cell clones. Autoreactive clonotypes were reported to be detected serially in the blood of the same patients and of different patients, but not in the blood of healthy controls. Numbers of sequenced blood memory CD4+ clonotypes were comparable, averaging approximately 38,000 in patients and about 30,000 in controls. In plots comparing CSF and blood CD4+ T cell clonotypes from the same patient, HCRT-specific and TRIB2-specific autoreactive clonotypes were highlighted.

The method was the immunoSEQ multiplex PCR assay. Sourced from immuneACCESS, this table was stored by TCRdb with only in-frame sequences that have V and J called. A share of the clones is absent; for the studies checked, an unresolved V gene accounts for under half, and the remainder has no known explanation. This sample holds 30,000 to 35,000 clones; 75% to 90% were observed only once. Around 2.6% of the sample is in the top ten clones. The CDR3 spans 13 residues, from the cysteine through the phenylalanine. The DNA shown is the 39-base CDR3, in frame from base 1. V sheds 4 bases and J sheds 1 base, leaving 7 bases between their ends. The germline V gene (reference sequence) specifies MNHNY as CDR1 and SVGAGI as CDR2.

This TCR came from a human donor with narcolepsy. The source material was CD45RA- memory CD4+ T cells from PBMCs. In the paper's terms, the cell subset or site label means: memory T cells sorted ex vivo from peripheral blood. The chain joins TRBV6-6 to TRBJ1-1; a confident D gene designation cannot be given. CDR3 region: CASSSNRNTEAFF. The DNA sequence is given as TGTGCCAGCAGTTCCAACCGGAACACTGAAGCTTTCTTT.